The 9 T cell receptor beta chains presented below share a single source sample, sequenced in a study of shared clonotypes between healthy human individuals. The data were produced by immunoSEQ multiplex PCR, yet TCRdb's version contains in-frame clones alone and is incomplete. Here the sample spans some 630,000 clones, around 96% being singletons. Naive CD8 cells, CD45RO-negative and positively selected for CCR7, excluded terminally differentiated effector memory CD45RA+ cells. The sequencing sample was made of naive CD8+ T cells sorted from blood. The receptor set was obtained from a woman aged 25 to 39 in good health.

This chain links TRBV19 with TRBJ2-1; 9 positions agree with TRBD1. This CDR3 has 16 residues. Germline CDR1 is LNHDA and CDR2 is SQIVND (reference sequence). V shed 5 bases and J 8 bases; nucleotides not matched to a gene: 13. The CDR3 DNA follows: TGTGCCAGTAGTCGATTTGCGGGACAGGGTTGGGATGAGCAGTTCTTC. Amino acid sequence: CASSRFAGQGWDEQFF. Drawing the rest from reference TRBV19 and TRBJ2-1, the complete variable domain is DGGITQSPKYLFRKEGQNVTLSCEQNLNHDAMYWYRQDPGQGLRLIYYSQIVNDFQKGDIAEGYSVSREKKESFPLTVTSAQKNPTAFYLCASSRFAGQGWDEQFFGPGTRLTVL.

The V gene is TRBV29-1, the J gene TRBJ1-2, with 7 positions matching TRBD1. The CDR3 totals 15 residues. Germline V gene sequence: CDR1 SQVTM, CDR2 ANQGSEA. V gave up 6 bases and J gave up 6 bases; unmatched junction bases: 16. CDR3 sequence reads: CSVGTATRGKDGYTF. Here the CDR3 DNA reads TGCAGCGTCGGGACAGCGACAAGGGGCAAAGATGGCTACACCTTC.

A note on this clone: At one boundary the junction diverges from the germline segment, which might be a read error. The chain employs TRBV19 and TRBJ2-1; D may be TRBD1 or TRBD2 (6 bases each). The V gene's germline CDR1 is LNHDA and CDR2 SQIVND (reference sequence). This CDR3 contains 17 residues. The CDR3 nucleotides are TGTGCCAGTAGTATACCTCGGTGGGGGGCGTCCTTCAATGAGCAGTTCTTC. Its translation is CASSIPRWGASFNEQFF.

This sequence joins TRBV7-9 and TRBJ1-2, with 7 bases aligning to TRBD1. V was clipped by 2 bases and J by 8 bases; unmatched bases: 20. The CDR3 has 18 residues. Per the germline V gene, CDR1 is SEHNR and CDR2 is FQNEAQ (reference sequence). The CDR3 reads CASSLNSRLGQGVKGYTF. The CDR3 DNA follows: TGTGCCAGCAGCTTAAATAGTCGACTCGGCCAGGGGGTAAAGGGCTACACCTTC.

The chain has TRBV19 and TRBJ1-2; D is unresolved. The CDR3 extends over 11 amino acids. Germline-derived CDR1 and CDR2 are LNHDA and SQIVND (reference sequence). Trimming shortened V by 5 bases and J by 3 bases, and 4 bases separated the two germline ends. The DNA of the CDR3 is TGTGCCAGTAGTCAGGACTATGGCTACACCTTC. This gives the protein CASSQDYGYTF.

The chain joins TRBV29-1 to TRBJ2-7; the D is unclear. The length of the CDR3 is 12 residues. V was trimmed by 4 bases and J by 6 bases, leaving 13 bases between them. Looked up from germline, CDR1 is SQVTM and CDR2 is ANQGSEA. For the CDR3, the DNA is TGCAGCGTTGCCGAAGCTCTCTCCGAGCAGTACTTC. Its translation: CSVAEALSEQYF.

The chain is built from TRBV6-1 and TRBJ2-7; D may be TRBD2 (5 bases). Germline CDR1 reads MNHNS; CDR2 reads SASEGT. This CDR3 is 15 amino acids long. V dropped 0 bases and J dropped 0 bases, with 9 bases sitting between them. The CDR3 loop reads CASSEAWGVSYEQYF. The CDR3 DNA is TGTGCCAGCAGTGAAGCGTGGGGAGTCTCCTACGAGCAGTACTTC.

The chain joins TRBV21-1 to TRBJ1-1; the D call of TRBD1 is as the table states it, not checked on the DNA. TRBV21-1 is termed a pseudogene. The CDR3 contains 14 residues. This CDR3 is CASRGTGESTEAFF. CDR3 nucleotides: TGTGCCAGCAGAGGGACAGGGGAGAGCACTGAAGCTTTCTTT.

This chain links TRBV28 with TRBJ1-5; D may be TRBD1 (5 bases). CDR3 length: 14 amino acids. Trimming removed 3 bases at V and 4 bases at J, with 10 bases between. CDR1 and CDR2 from the germline V gene are MDHEN and SYDVKM. The CDR3 spells CASSFQGRNQPQHF. CDR3 nucleotides: TGTGCCAGCAGTTTTCAGGGAAGGAATCAGCCCCAGCATTTT. Looking up the rest from reference TRBV28 and TRBJ1-5 gives the full variable domain: DVKVTQSSRYLVKRTGEKVFLECVQDMDHENMFWYRQDPGLGLRLIYFSYDVKMKEKGDIPEGYSVSREKKERFSLILESASTNQTSMYLCASSFQGRNQPQHFGDGTRLSIL.